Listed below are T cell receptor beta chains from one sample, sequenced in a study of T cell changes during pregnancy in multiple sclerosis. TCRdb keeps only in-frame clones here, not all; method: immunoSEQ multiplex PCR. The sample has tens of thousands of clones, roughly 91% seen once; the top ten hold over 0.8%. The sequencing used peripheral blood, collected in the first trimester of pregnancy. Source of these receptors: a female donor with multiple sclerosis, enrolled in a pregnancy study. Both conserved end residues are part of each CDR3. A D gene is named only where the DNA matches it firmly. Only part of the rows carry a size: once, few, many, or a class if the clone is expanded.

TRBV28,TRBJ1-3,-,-,TGTGCCAGCAGTTTAGGAGGGGATGGAAACACCATATATTTT,CASSLGGDGNTIYF
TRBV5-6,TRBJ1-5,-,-,TGTGCCAGCACTCCTAGTCCGGGAGGTCAGCCCCAGCATTTT,CASTPSPGGQPQHF
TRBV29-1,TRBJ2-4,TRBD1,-,TGCAGCGCTTGGGACAGATTAAAAAACATTCAGTACTTC,CSAWDRLKNIQYF
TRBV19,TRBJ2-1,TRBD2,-,TGTGCCAGTAGTATTAATCCGGCGACTAGCGGGGGAAATGAGCAGTTCTTC,CASSINPATSGGNEQFF
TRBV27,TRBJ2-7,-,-,TGTGCCAGCAGTCTACTGCCTAATCCGAATCACGAGCAGTACTTC,CASSLLPNPNHEQYF
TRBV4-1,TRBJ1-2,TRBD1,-,TGCGCCAGCAGCCAAGGAGACAGGGACTATGGCTACACCTTC,CASSQGDRDYGYTF
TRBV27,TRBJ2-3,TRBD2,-,TGTGCCAGCAGCAAGGGACTAGCTGGTGATACGCAGTATTTT,CASSKGLAGDTQYF
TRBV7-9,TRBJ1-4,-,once,TGTGCCAGCAGTTTCCCCAGTGGTAATGAAAAACTGTTTTTT,CASSFPSGNEKLFF
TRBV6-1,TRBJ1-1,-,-,TGTGCCAGCACCCCAGTTGATAACACTGAAGCTTTCTTT,CASTPVDNTEAFF
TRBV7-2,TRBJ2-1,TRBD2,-,TGTGCCAGCAGCTTAGAAGGGACTAGCGGGAGACAGGAGCAGTTCTTC,CASSLEGTSGRQEQFF
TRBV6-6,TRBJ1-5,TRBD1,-,TGTGCCAGCCGACAGGGAGGCTTTTATCAGCCCCAGCATTTT,CASRQGGFYQPQHF
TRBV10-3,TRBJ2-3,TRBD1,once,TGTGCCATCAGCGACAGGGGAGGCACAGATACGCAGTATTTT,CAISDRGGTDTQYF
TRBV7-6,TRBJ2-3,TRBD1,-,TGTGCCAGCAGCCGACAGGGGACAGATACGCAGTATTTT,CASSRQGTDTQYF
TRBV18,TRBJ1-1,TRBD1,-,TGTGCCAGCTCTGGACAGGGGGCGCTGGGAACTGAAGCTTTCTTT,CASSGQGALGTEAFF
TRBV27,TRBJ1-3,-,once,TGTGCCAGCAGGGGCGCTGGGTACTCTGGAAACACCATATATTTT,CASRGAGYSGNTIYF
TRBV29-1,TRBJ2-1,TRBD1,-,TGCAGCGGTCAACCCTGGACAGGCGCCTACAATGAGCAGTTCTTC,CSGQPWTGAYNEQFF
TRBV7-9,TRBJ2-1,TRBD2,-,TGTGCCAGCAGCCCCCGACTAGCCTTCTATGAGCAGTTCTTC,CASSPRLAFYEQFF
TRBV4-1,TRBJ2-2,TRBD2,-,TGCGCCAGCAGCCAGAGGACTAGCGGATGGATCCCCGGGGAGCTGTTTTTT,CASSQRTSGWIPGELFF
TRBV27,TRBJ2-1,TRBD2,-,TGTGCCAGCAGTTCGCTAGACAGAGGACTAGGATACAATGAGCAGTTCTTC,CASSSLDRGLGYNEQFF
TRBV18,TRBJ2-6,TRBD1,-,TGTGCCAGCTCACCCAAGACAGGGTGGACAGGCTCTGGGGCCAACGTCCTGACTTTC,CASSPKTGWTGSGANVLTF
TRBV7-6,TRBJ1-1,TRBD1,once,TGTGCCAGCAGCGAATGGACAGGAAGTCTCACTGAAGCTTTCTTT,CASSEWTGSLTEAFF
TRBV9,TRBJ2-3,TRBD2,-,TGTGCCAGCAGCCTCGGGACTACGCACACAGATACGCAGTATTTT,CASSLGTTHTDTQYF
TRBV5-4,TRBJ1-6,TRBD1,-,TGTGCCAGCAGAAAAGCACAGGGGGGTAATTCACCCCTCCACTTT,CASRKAQGGNSPLHF
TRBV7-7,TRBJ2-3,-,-,TGTGCCAGCAGCCAATTAGGAACCCCCGGGGATACGCAGTATTTT,CASSQLGTPGDTQYF
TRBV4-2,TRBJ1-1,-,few,TGTGCCAGCAGCCAACAAGGGCCGGGGGGCACTGAAGCTTTCTTT,CASSQQGPGGTEAFF
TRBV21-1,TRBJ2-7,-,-,TGTGCCAGCAGCAAAGGTCTGGAGGGGGGGAGGAGGGAGTACGAGCAGTACTTC,CASSKGLEGGRREYEQYF
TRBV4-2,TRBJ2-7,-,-,TGTGCCAGCAGCCAAGATGCGGGCTACGAGCAGTACTTC,CASSQDAGYEQYF
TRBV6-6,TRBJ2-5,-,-,TGTGCCAGCAGATCCGGGACATCGGAGACCCAGTACTTC,CASRSGTSETQYF
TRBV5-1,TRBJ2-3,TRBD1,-,TGCGCCAGCAGCCCCGGGACAGGTAGCACAGATACGCAGTATTTT,CASSPGTGSTDTQYF
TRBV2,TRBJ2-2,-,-,TGTGCCAGCAGTGGGACAACGAACACCGGGGAGCTGTTTTTT,CASSGTTNTGELFF
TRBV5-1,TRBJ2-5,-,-,TGCGCCAGCAGCTTAGGGGCATTACAAGAGACCCAGTACTTC,CASSLGALQETQYF